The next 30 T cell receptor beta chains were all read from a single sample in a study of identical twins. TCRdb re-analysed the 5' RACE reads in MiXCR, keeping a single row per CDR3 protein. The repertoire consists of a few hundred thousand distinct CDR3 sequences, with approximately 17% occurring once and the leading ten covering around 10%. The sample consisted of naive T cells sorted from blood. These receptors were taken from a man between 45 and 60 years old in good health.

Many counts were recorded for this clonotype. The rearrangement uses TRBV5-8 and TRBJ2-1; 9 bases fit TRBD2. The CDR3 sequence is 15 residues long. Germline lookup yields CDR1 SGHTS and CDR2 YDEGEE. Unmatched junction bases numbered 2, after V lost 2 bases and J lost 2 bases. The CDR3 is CASSFVAGAYNEQFF. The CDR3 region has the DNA TGTGCCAGCAGCTTCGTAGCGGGAGCCTACAATGAGCAGTTCTTC.

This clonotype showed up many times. The CDR3, as DNA: TGCGCCAGCAGCCCAGCCGGGACACACTCCTACGAGCAGTACTTC. Protein: CASSPAGTHSYEQYF. V usage is TRBV5-1 and J usage is TRBJ2-7, with TRBD1 as a possible D gene (6 bases). Between the trimmed V and J ends, which lost 4 bases and 0 bases, there was a span of 14 bases. The CDR3 spans 15 residues. Germline-derived CDR1 and CDR2 are SGHRS and YFSETQ. Supplemented by reference TRBV5-1 and TRBJ2-7, the full variable domain reads KAGVTQTPRYLIKTRGQQVTLSCSPISGHRSVSWYQQTPGQGLQFLFEYFSETQRNKGNFPGRFSGRQFSNSRSEMNVSTLELGDSALYLCASSPAGTHSYEQYFGPGTRLTVT.

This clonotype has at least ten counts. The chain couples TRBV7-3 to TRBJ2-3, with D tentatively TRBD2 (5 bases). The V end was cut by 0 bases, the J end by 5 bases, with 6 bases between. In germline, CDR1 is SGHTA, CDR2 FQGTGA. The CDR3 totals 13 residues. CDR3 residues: CASSLTREDTQYF. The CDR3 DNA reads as TGTGCCAGCAGCTTAACGAGGGAAGATACGCAGTATTTT.

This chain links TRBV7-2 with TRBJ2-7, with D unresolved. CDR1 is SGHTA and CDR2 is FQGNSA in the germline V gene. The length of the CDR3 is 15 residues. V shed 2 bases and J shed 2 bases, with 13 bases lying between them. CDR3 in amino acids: CASSLSPTGTYEQYF. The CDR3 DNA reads TGTGCCAGCAGCTTATCGCCCACGGGTACCTACGAGCAGTACTTC.

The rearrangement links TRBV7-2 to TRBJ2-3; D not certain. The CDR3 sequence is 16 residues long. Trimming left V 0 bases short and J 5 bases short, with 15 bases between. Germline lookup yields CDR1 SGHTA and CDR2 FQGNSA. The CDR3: CASSLATRARIDTQYF. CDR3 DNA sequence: TGTGCCAGCAGCTTAGCTACAAGGGCCCGAATAGATACGCAGTATTTT.

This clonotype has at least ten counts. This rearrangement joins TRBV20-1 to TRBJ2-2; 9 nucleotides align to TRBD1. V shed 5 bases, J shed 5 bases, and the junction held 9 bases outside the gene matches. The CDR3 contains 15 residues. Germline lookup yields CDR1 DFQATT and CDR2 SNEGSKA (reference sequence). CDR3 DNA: TGCAGTGCTCTGGGGACAGGGCCAAAGACCGGGGAGCTGTTTTTT. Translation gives CSALGTGPKTGELFF.

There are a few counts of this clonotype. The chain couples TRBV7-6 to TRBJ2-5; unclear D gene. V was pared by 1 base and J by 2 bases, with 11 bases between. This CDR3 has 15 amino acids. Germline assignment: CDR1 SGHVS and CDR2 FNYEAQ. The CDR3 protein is CASSLEVPQQETQYF. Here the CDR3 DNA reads TGTGCCAGCAGCTTAGAAGTCCCCCAACAAGAGACCCAGTACTTC.

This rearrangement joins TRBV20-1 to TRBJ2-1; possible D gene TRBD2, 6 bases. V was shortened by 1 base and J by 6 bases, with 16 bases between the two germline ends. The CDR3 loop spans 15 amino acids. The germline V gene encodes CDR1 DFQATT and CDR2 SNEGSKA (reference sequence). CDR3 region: CSARGGGEVGNEQFF. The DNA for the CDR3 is TGCAGTGCTAGAGGAGGAGGGGAAGTGGGCAATGAGCAGTTCTTC.

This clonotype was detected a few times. As DNA, the CDR3 is TGTGCCAGCAGCTTCCTGACAGGGAAGGGGACCCAGTACTTC. Translated: CASSFLTGKGTQYF. The genes are TRBV7-2 and TRBJ2-5; the match to TRBD1 covers 7 bases. CDR1 and CDR2 from the germline V gene are SGHTA and FQGNSA. With V trimmed by 3 bases and J by 7 bases, 8 bases remained unmatched. The CDR3 extends over 14 amino acids.

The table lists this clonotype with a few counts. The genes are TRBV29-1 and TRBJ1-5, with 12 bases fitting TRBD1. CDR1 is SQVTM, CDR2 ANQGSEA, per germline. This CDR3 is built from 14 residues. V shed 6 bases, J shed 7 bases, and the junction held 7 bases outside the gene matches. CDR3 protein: CSVGTGGAGQPQHF. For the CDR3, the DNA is TGCAGCGTGGGGACAGGGGGCGCGGGGCAGCCCCAGCATTTT. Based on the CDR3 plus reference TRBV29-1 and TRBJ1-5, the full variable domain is SAVISQKPSRDICQRGTSLTIQCQVDSQVTMMFWYRQQPGQSLTLIATANQGSEATYESGFVIDKFPISRPNLTFSTLTVSNMSPEDSSIYLCSVGTGGAGQPQHFGDGTRLSIL.

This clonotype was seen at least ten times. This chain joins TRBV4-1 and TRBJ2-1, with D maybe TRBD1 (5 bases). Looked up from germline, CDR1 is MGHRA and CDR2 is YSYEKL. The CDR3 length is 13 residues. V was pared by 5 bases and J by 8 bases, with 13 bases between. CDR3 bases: TGCGCCAGCAGCTCAGGGTGGGGCGATGAGCAGTTCTTC. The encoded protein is CASSSGWGDEQFF.

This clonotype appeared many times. The CDR3 sequence: CASSLQQMNTEAFF. CDR3 nucleotides: TGTGCCAGCAGCTTACAACAGATGAACACTGAAGCTTTCTTT. The rearrangement joins TRBV7-9 to TRBJ1-1; D not resolved. V lost 2 bases and J lost 0, with 7 bases in between. The CDR3 has 14 residues. The germline V gene encodes CDR1 SEHNR and CDR2 FQNEAQ (reference sequence).

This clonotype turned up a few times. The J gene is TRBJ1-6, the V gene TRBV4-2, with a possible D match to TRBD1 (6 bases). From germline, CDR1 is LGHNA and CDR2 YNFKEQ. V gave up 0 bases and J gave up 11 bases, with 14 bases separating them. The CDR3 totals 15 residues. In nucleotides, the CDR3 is TGTGCCAGCAGCCAAGATAGAACAGGGTCGACACCCCTCCACTTT. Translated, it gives CASSQDRTGSTPLHF.

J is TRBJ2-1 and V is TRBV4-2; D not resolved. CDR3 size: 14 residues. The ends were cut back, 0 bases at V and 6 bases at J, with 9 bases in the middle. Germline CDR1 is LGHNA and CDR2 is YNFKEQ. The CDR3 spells CASSQDLATNEQFF. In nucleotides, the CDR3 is TGTGCCAGCAGCCAAGATTTGGCGACCAATGAGCAGTTCTTC.

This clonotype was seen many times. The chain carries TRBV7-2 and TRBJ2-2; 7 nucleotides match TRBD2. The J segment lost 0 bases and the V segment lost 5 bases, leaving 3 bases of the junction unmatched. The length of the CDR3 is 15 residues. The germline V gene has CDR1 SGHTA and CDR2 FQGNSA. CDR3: CASSALATNTGELFF. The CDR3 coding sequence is TGTGCCAGCAGCGCACTAGCGACGAACACCGGGGAGCTGTTTTTT.

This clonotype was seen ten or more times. CDR3: CASSSPDRWNTEAFF. The CDR3 DNA sequence: TGTGCCAGCAGCTCCCCGGACAGATGGAACACTGAAGCTTTCTTT. This chain uses TRBV9 with TRBJ1-1; D may be TRBD1 (6 bases). This CDR3 contains 15 residues. The V end was cut by 4 bases, the J end by 1 base, with 14 bases between. Germline CDR1 SGDLS, CDR2 YYNGEE.

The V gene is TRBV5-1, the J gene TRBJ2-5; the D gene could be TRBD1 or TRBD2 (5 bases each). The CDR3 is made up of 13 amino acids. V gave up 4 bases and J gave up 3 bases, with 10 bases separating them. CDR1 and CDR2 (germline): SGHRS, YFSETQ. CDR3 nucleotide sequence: TGCGCCAGCAGCACGGGGCCCGAAGAGACCCAGTACTTC. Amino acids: CASSTGPEETQYF.

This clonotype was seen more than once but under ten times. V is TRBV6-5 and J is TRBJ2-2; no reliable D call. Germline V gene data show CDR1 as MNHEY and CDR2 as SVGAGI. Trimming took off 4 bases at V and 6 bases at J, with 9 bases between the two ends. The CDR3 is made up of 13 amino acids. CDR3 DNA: TGTGCCAGCAGTTCTCCTTATCCCGGGGAGCTGTTTTTT. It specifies CASSSPYPGELFF.

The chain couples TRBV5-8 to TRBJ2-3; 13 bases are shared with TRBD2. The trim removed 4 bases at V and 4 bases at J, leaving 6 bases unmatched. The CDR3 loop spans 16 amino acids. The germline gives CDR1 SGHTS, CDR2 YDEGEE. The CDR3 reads CASSVGLAGSADTQYF. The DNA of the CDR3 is TGTGCCAGCAGCGTGGGACTAGCGGGGTCTGCAGATACGCAGTATTTT.

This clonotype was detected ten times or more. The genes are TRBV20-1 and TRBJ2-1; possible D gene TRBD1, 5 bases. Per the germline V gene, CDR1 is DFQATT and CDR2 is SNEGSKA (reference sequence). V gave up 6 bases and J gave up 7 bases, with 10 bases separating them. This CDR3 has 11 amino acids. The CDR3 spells CSALRVNEQFF. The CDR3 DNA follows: TGCAGTGCCCTCAGGGTGAATGAGCAGTTCTTC.

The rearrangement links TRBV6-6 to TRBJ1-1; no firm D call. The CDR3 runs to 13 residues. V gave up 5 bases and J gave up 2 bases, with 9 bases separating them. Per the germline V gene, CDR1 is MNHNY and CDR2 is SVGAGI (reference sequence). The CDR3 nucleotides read TGTGCCAGCAGTCAAACATTCAACACTGAAGCTTTCTTT. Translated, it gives CASSQTFNTEAFF.

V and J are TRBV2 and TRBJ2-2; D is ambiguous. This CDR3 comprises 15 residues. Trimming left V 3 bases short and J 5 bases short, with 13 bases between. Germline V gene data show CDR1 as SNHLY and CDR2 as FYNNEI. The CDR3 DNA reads TGTGCCAGCAGTGACCGTCCAGGATTAACCGGGGAGCTGTTTTTT. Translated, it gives CASSDRPGLTGELFF.

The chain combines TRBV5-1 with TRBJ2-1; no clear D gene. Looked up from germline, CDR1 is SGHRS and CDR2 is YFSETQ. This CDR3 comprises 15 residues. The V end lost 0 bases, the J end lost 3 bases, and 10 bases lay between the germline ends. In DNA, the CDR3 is TGCGCCAGCAGCTTGGAAGATCCCTTCTACAATGAGCAGTTCTTC. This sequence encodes CASSLEDPFYNEQFF.

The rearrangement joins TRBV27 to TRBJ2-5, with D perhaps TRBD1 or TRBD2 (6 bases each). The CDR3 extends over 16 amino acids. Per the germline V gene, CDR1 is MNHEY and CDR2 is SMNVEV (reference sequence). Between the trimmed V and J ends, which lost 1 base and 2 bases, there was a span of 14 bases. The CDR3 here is CASSLYPGGGQETQYF. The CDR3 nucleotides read TGTGCCAGCAGTTTATATCCCGGAGGGGGGCAAGAGACCCAGTACTTC.

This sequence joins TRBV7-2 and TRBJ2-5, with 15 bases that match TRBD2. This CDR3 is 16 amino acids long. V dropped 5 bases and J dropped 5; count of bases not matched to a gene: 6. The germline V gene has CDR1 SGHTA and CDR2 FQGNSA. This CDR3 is CASSPGTSGRRETQYF. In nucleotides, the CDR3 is TGTGCCAGCAGCCCCGGGACTAGCGGGAGGAGGGAGACCCAGTACTTC.

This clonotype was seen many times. The CDR3: CASSVLGTPNQPQHF. CDR3 sequence (DNA): TGTGCCAGCAGCGTACTTGGGACCCCAAATCAGCCCCAGCATTTT. J is TRBJ1-5 and V is TRBV9; perhaps TRBD1 as D (5 bases). The CDR3 consists of 15 residues. The germline V and J ends were trimmed by 1 base and 4 bases, with 12 bases remaining between them. From germline, CDR1 is SGDLS and CDR2 YYNGEE.

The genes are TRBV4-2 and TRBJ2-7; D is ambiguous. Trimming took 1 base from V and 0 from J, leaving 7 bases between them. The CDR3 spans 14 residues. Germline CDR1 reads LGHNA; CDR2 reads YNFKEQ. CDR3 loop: CASSQGGNSYEQYF. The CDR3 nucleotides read TGTGCCAGCAGCCAAGGTGGGAACTCCTACGAGCAGTACTTC.

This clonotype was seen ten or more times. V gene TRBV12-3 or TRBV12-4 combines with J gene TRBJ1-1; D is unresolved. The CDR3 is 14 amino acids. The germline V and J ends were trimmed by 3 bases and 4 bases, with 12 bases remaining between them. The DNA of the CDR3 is TGTGCCAGCAGTTTGGCAGCCTGGGGCACTGAAGCTTTCTTT. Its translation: CASSLAAWGTEAFF.

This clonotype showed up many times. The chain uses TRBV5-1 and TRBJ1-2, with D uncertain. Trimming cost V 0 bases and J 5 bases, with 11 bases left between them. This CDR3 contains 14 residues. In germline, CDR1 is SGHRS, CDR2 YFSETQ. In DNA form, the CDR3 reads TGCGCCAGCAGCTTGGCTGGAGGGATATATGGCTACACCTTC. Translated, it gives CASSLAGGIYGYTF.

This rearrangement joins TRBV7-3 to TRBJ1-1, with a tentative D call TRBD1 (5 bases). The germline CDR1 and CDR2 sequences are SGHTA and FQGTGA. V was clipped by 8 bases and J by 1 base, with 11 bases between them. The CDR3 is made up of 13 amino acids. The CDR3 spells CASGAHGNTEAFF. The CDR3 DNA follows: TGTGCCAGCGGGGCCCACGGGAACACTGAAGCTTTCTTT.